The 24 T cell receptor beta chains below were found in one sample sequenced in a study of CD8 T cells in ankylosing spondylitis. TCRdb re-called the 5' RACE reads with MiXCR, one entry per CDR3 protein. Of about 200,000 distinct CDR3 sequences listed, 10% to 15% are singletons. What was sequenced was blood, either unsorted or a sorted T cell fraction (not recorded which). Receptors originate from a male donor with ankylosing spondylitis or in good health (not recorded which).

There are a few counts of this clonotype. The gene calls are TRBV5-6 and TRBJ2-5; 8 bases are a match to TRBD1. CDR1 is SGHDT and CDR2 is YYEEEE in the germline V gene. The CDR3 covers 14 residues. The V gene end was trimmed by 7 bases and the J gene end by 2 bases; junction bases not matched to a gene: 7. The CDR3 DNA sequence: TGTGCCAGCCGCCCACGGACAGGGCAAGAGACCCAGTACTTC. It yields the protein CASRPRTGQETQYF.

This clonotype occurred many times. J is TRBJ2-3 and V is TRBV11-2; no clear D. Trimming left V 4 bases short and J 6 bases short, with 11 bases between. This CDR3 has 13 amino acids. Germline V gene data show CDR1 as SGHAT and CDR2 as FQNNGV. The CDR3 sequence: CASSSQQRDTQYF. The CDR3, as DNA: TGTGCCAGCAGCTCTCAACAGCGCGATACGCAGTATTTT.

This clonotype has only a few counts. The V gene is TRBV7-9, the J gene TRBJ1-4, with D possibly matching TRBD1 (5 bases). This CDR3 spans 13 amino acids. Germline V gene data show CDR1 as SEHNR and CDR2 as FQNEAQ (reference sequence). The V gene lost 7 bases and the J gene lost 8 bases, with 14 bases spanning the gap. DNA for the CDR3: TGTGCCAGCACCCCAGGGACGGGAGAAAAACTGTTTTTT. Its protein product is CASTPGTGEKLFF.

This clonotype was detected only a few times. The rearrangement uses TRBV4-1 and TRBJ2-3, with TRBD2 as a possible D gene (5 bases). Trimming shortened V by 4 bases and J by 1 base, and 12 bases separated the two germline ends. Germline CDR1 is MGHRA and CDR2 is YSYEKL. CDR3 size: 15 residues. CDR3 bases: TGCGCCAGCAGCCCCGGGTTCGGGGGCACAGATACGCAGTATTTT. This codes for CASSPGFGGTDTQYF.

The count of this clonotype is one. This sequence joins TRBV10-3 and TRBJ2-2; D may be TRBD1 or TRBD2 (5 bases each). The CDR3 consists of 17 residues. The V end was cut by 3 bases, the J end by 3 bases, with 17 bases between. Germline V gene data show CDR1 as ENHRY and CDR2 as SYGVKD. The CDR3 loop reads CAISELGTEVYTGELFF. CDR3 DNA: TGTGCCATCAGTGAATTAGGGACGGAGGTGTACACCGGGGAGCTGTTTTTT.

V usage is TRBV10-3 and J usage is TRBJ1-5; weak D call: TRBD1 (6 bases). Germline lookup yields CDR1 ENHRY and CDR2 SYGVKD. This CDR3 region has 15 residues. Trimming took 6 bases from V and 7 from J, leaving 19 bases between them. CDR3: CAISSRGKTEQPQHF. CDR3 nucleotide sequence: TGTGCCATCAGCTCCAGGGGAAAGACGGAGCAGCCCCAGCATTTT.

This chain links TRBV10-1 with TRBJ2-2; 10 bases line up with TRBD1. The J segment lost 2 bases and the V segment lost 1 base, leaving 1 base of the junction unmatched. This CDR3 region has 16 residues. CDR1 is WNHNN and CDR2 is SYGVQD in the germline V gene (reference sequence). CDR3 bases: TGCGCCAGCAGTGAGTGGACAGGGGGTAACACCGGGGAGCTGTTTTTT. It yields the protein CASSEWTGGNTGELFF.

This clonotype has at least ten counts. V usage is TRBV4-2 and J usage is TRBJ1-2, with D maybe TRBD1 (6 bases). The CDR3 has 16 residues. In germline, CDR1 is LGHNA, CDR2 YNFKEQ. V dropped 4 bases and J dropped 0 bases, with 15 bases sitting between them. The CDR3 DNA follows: TGTGCCAGCAGCCCCGAACAAGGACAGTCTAACTATGGCTACACCTTC. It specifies CASSPEQGQSNYGYTF.

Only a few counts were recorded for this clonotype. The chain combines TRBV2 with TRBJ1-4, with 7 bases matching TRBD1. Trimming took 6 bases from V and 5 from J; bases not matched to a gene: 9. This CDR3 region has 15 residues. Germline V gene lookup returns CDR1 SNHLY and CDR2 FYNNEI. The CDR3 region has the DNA TGTGCCAGCAGCGGCGGCGGGACAGCGAATGAAAAACTGTTTTTT. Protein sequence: CASSGGGTANEKLFF.

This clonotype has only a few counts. This chain's CDR3 is CASSLLADAANEQFF. Here the CDR3 DNA reads TGTGCCAGCAGTTTGCTAGCGGACGCAGCGAATGAGCAGTTCTTC. V usage is TRBV12-3 or TRBV12-4 and J usage is TRBJ2-1; 7 positions match TRBD2. Unmatched junction bases numbered 9, after V lost 3 bases and J lost 7 bases. CDR3 length equals 15 residues.

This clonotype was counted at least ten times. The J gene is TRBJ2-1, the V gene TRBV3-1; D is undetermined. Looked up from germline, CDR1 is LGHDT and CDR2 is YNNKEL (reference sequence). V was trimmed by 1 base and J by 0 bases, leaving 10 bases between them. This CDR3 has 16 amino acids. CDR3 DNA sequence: TGTGCCAGCAGCCAAGTCGGTAAGAGCTCCTACAATGAGCAGTTCTTC. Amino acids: CASSQVGKSSYNEQFF.

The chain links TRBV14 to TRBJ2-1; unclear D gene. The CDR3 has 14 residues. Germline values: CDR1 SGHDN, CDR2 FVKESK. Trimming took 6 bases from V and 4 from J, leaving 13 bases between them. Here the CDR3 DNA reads TGTGCCAGCAGTCGATCGGGTCGATACAATGAGCAGTTCTTC. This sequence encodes CASSRSGRYNEQFF.

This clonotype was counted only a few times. This CDR3 reads CSVEEGLAANEQFF. The CDR3 DNA sequence: TGCAGCGTTGAAGAGGGACTAGCTGCCAATGAGCAGTTCTTC. J is TRBJ2-1 and V is TRBV29-1; TRBD2 matches 9 bases. This CDR3 contains 14 residues. Germline trimming cut 0 bases from V and 6 bases from J; bases unmatched to any gene: 3. Per the germline V gene, CDR1 is SQVTM and CDR2 is ANQGSEA.

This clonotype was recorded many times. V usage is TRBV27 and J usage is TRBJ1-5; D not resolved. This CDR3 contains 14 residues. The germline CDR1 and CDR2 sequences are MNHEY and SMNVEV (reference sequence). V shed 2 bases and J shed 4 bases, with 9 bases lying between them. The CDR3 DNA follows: TGTGCCAGCAGTTTAATGGGAGGTAATCAGCCCCAGCATTTT. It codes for CASSLMGGNQPQHF.

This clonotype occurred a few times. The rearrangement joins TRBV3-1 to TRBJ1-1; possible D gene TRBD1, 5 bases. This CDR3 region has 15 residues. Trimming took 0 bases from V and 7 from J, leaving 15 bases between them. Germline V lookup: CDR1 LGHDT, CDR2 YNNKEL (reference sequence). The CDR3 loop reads CASSQDAGTILEAFF. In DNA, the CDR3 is TGTGCCAGCAGCCAAGATGCCGGGACGATACTTGAAGCTTTCTTT. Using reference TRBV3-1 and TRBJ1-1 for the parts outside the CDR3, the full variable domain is DTAVSQTPKYLVTQMGNDKSIKCEQNLGHDTMYWYKQDSKKFLKIMFSYNNKELIINETVPNRFSPKSPDKAHLNLHINSLELGDSAVYFCASSQDAGTILEAFFGQGTRLTVV.

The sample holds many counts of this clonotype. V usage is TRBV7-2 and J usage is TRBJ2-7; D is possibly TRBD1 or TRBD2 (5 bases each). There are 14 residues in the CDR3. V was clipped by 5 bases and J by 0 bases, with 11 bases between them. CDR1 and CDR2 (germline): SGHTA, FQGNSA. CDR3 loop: CASSPPGGSYEQYF. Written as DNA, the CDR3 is TGTGCCAGCAGCCCCCCTGGGGGCTCCTACGAGCAGTACTTC.

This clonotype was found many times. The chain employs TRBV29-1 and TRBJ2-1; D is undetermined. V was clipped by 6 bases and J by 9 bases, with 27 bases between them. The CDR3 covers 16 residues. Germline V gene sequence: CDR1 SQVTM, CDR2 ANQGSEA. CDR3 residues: CSVLPMVHGPPVEQFF. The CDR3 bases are TGCAGCGTCCTACCTATGGTTCATGGGCCCCCTGTTGAGCAGTTCTTC.

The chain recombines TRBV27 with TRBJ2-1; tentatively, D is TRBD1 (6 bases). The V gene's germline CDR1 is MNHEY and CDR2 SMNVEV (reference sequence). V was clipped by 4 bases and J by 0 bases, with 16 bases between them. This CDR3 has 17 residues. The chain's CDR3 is CASSSSGVSSSYNEQFF. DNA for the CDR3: TGTGCCAGCAGTTCATCAGGGGTTTCTAGCTCCTACAATGAGCAGTTCTTC.

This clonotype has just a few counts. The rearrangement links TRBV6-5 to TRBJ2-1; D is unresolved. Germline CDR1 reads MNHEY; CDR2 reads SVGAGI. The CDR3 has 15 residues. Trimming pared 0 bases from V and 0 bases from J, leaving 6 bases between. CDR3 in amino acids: CASSYSVSSYNEQFF. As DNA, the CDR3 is TGTGCCAGCAGTTACTCGGTCAGCTCCTACAATGAGCAGTTCTTC.

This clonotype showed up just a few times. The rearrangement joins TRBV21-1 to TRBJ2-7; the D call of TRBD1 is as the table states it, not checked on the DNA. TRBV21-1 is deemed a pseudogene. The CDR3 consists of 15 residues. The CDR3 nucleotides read TGTGCCAGCAGCAGGAGACAGGGAAGATTCGACGAGCAGTACTTC. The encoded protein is CASSRRQGRFDEQYF.

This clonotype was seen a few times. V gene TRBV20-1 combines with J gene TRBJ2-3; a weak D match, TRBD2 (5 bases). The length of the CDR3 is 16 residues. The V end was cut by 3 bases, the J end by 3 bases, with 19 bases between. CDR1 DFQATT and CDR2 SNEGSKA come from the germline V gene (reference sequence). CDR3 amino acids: CSASPLARVGTDTQYF. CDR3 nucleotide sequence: TGCAGTGCTAGTCCCCTGGCGAGGGTGGGTACAGATACGCAGTATTTT.

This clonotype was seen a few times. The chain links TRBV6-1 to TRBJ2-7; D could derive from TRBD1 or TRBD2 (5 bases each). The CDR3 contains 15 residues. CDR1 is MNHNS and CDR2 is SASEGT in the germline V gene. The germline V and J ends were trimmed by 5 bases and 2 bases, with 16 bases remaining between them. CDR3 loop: CASSTPGTYTYEQYF. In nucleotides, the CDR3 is TGTGCCAGCAGTACCCCCGGGACGTATACCTACGAGCAGTACTTC.

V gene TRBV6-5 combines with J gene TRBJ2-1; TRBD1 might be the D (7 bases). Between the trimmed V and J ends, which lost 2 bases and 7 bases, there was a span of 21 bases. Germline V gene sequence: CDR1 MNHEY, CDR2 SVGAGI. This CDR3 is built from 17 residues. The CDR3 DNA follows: TGTGCCAGCAGTTACCCAGCCGACAGGGACTGGGTAAATGAGCAGTTCTTC. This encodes CASSYPADRDWVNEQFF.

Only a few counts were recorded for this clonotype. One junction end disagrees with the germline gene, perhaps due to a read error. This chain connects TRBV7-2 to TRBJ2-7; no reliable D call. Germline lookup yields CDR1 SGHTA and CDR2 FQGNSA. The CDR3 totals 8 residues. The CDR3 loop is CASSLFYF. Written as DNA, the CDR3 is TGTGCCAGCAGCTTATTTTATTTC.